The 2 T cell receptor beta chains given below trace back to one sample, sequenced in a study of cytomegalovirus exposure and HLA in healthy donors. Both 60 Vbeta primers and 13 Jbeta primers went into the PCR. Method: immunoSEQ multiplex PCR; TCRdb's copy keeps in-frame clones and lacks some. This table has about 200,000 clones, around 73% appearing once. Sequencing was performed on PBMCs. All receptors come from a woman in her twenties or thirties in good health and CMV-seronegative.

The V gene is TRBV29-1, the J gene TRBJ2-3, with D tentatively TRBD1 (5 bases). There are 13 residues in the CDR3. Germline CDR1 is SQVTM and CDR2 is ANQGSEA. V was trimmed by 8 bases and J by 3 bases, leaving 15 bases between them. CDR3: CSLRQSVTDTQYF. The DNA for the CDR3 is TGCAGCTTAAGACAGTCAGTGACAGATACGCAGTATTTT.

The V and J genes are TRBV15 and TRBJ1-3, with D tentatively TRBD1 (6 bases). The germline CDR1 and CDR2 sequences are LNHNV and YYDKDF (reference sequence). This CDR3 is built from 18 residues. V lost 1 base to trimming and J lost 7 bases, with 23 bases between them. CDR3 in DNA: TGTGCCACCAGCAGAGTTTCCAGGGGTCTCTTAGGGCGTAACACCATATATTTT. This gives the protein CATSRVSRGLLGRNTIYF.